Following are 15 T cell receptor beta chains from one sample sequenced in a study of blood T cell repertoires in COVID-19. This table comes from immunoSEQ multiplex PCR, and its TCRdb copy is limited to in-frame clones, with some not included. The sample has about 240,000 clones, roughly four fifths seen once. The sample taken for sequencing was peripheral blood. Source of these receptors: a woman aged 70-85 years with acute or convalescent COVID-19.

J is TRBJ1-2 and V is TRBV6-6; 12 bases are a match to TRBD1. From germline, CDR1 is MNHNY and CDR2 SVGAGI (reference sequence). The CDR3 loop spans 15 amino acids. With V trimmed by 7 bases and J by 3 bases, 6 bases remained unmatched. CDR3 nucleotide sequence: TGTGCCAGCAACGTGGGGACAGGGGGCCACTATGGCTACACCTTC. It encodes CASNVGTGGHYGYTF.

The chain employs TRBV21-1 and TRBJ1-5. TRBV21-1 is listed as a pseudogene. The length of the CDR3 is 15 residues. The CDR3 DNA follows: TGTGCCAGCAGCAAGGGTGGCAGCGCTCAGTTGTCCCAGCATTTT. Its protein is CASSKGGSAQLSQHF.

The chain carries TRBV4-3 and TRBJ1-5; D is ambiguous. This CDR3 region has 14 residues. Germline-derived CDR1 and CDR2 are LGHNA and YSLEER. V was trimmed by 1 base and J by 4 bases, leaving 8 bases between them. The CDR3 loop is CASSQVAENQPQHF. The CDR3, as DNA: TGCGCCAGCAGCCAAGTGGCAGAAAATCAGCCCCAGCATTTT.

This clone was observed a few times. The CDR3 region has the DNA TGTGCCAGTAGTATAACAACACCTCGCTCCTACGAGCAGTACTTC. Its translation: CASSITTPRSYEQYF. This sequence joins TRBV19 and TRBJ2-7; no firm D call. Germline V gene sequence: CDR1 LNHDA, CDR2 SQIVND (reference sequence). Trimming removed 2 bases at V and 0 bases at J, with 11 bases between. The CDR3 is 15 amino acids.

This clone was recorded once. This chain links TRBV4-2 with TRBJ2-6, with 7 bases matching TRBD2. Germline CDR1 reads LGHNA; CDR2 reads YNFKEQ. This CDR3 spans 18 amino acids. The trim removed 3 bases at V and 0 bases at J, leaving 8 bases unmatched. The CDR3 DNA follows: TGTGCCAGCAGCCAGACTAGCTGGCTCATCTCTGGGGCCAACGTCCTGACTTTC. Residues: CASSQTSWLISGANVLTF.

This chain connects TRBV6-5 to TRBJ1-1; possible D gene TRBD1, 5 bases. This CDR3 spans 15 amino acids. The germline V and J ends were trimmed by 2 bases and 6 bases, with 16 bases remaining between them. Germline values: CDR1 MNHEY, CDR2 SVGAGI. CDR3: CASSYADRPPSEAFF. The CDR3 DNA sequence: TGTGCCAGCAGTTACGCAGACAGACCCCCCTCTGAAGCTTTCTTT.

V and J are TRBV28 and TRBJ1-2, with no clear D. V dropped 2 bases and J dropped 3 bases, with 13 bases sitting between them. CDR3 size: 15 residues. Germline V gives CDR1 MDHEN, CDR2 SYDVKM. As DNA, the CDR3 is TGTGCCAGCAGTTTAGAGGCGCTCGCGGACTATGGCTACACCTTC. It translates to CASSLEALADYGYTF.

A single count supports this clone. CDR3 residues: CASSLSGGAYEQYF. CDR3 coding DNA: TGCGCCAGCAGCCTTAGCGGGGGGGCCTACGAGCAGTACTTC. V gene TRBV5-1 combines with J gene TRBJ2-7, with 11 bases fitting TRBD2. CDR3 length: 14 amino acids. The junction had 2 bases not matched to a gene; V was cut back by 4 bases and J by 2 bases. Germline V gives CDR1 SGHRS, CDR2 YFSETQ.

V and J are TRBV5-1 and TRBJ2-5, with D tentatively TRBD2 (5 bases). Germline values: CDR1 SGHRS, CDR2 YFSETQ. V lost 0 bases and J 5 bases, leaving 8 bases between the germline ends. The CDR3 runs to 13 residues. The CDR3 loop reads CASSLGSGETQYF. The CDR3, as DNA: TGCGCCAGCAGCTTGGGGTCGGGGGAGACCCAGTACTTC.

V gene TRBV3-1 (or the pseudogene TRBV3-2) combines with J gene TRBJ1-6; no definite D call. Trimming cost V 3 bases and J 6 bases, with 12 bases left between them. This CDR3 is 15 amino acids long. The V gene's germline CDR1 is LGHDT and CDR2 YNNKEL (reference sequence). CDR3 residues: CASSQTPGSNSPLHF. CDR3 DNA: TGTGCCAGCAGCCAGACCCCAGGATCTAATTCACCCCTCCACTTT.

The V and J genes are TRBV18 and TRBJ2-1; 11 bases map to TRBD2. V was clipped by 0 bases and J by 9 bases; unmatched bases: 7. Germline V gene lookup returns CDR1 KGHSH and CDR2 LQKENI. The CDR3 spans 16 residues. CDR3 protein: CASSPPGLAGGVEQFF. In nucleotides, the CDR3 is TGTGCCAGCTCACCACCCGGCCTAGCGGGGGGTGTTGAGCAGTTCTTC.

This clone was detected only a few times. V is TRBV6-6 and J is TRBJ1-5; 8 positions agree with TRBD1. V shed 5 bases and J 4 bases; nucleotides not matched to a gene: 7. CDR1 and CDR2 (germline): MNHNY, SVGAGI (reference sequence). The CDR3 has 15 amino acids. As DNA, the CDR3 is TGTGCCAGCAGTGGGGGGACAGGTCGGAATCAGCCCCAGCATTTT. Protein: CASSGGTGRNQPQHF.

This clone was detected a few times. The genes are TRBV5-1 and TRBJ1-3; TRBD1 aligns across 9 bases. CDR1 and CDR2 (germline): SGHRS, YFSETQ. The CDR3 runs 15 residues. V was pared by 4 bases and J by 8 bases, with 10 bases of the junction left unmatched. This CDR3 is CASSAGQGLGDTIYF. In DNA form, the CDR3 reads TGCGCCAGCAGCGCGGGACAGGGCCTTGGGGACACCATATATTTT.

The chain is built from TRBV6-2 or TRBV6-3 and TRBJ1-1; D perhaps matches TRBD1 (5 bases). This CDR3 is 14 amino acids long. Germline V gene lookup returns CDR1 MNHEY and CDR2 SVGEGT. Trimming took 5 bases from V and 7 from J, leaving 17 bases between them. The CDR3 DNA is TGTGCCAGCAGTCTACCCGACAGTCGCCGTGAAGCTTTCTTT. The encoded protein is CASSLPDSRREAFF.

The V call is TRBV4-1, the J call TRBJ1-5; 10 positions match TRBD1. V dropped 1 base and J dropped 2; count of bases not matched to a gene: 5. Germline lookup yields CDR1 MGHRA and CDR2 YSYEKL. The CDR3 spans 17 residues. In DNA, the CDR3 is TGCGCCAGCAGCCAAGTAGGGACAGGGGTTGGCAATCAGCCCCAGCATTTT. It yields the protein CASSQVGTGVGNQPQHF.